The entry below describes one TCR beta chain. This clone's antigen is unknown. Per-base quality was not reported, and no clone a single base away is much larger than it. The sample's time point label, in plain terms: pretreatment peripheral blood. A total of 25 to 30 patients with locally advanced or metastatic urothelial carcinoma, treated at Memorial Sloan Kettering on a trial protocol, made up the cohort. Peripheral blood mononuclear cells were collected pretreatment and during treatment, at between 1 and 8 total time points per patient. The Qiagen DNeasy Blood extraction kit was used to purify genomic DNA from total PBMCs and from tumor samples. PBMCs were collected pretreatment and during treatment, and were isolated and stored as previously described. Reading the germline V gene gives CDR1 MNHEY and CDR2 SVGAGI. The CDR3 measures 14 amino acids from cysteine to phenylalanine. The sequence is cut down to CDR3 DNA, 42 bases in frame from base 1. V is cut by 2 bases and J by 5 bases, and the space between the germline ends is 12 bases.

This record comes from a study of PD-L1 blockade in urothelial cancer (dated by TCRdb to between 2016 and 2019). About the full investigation: Every patient began therapy at some point between 2013 and 2015 and was given atezolizumab 1,200 mg intravenously every 3 weeks. About nine tenths of the roughly 29 patients were identified as males with urothelial cancer of bladder origin, and a prior smoking history was reported by 18 of 29 patients. Patients had an ECOG performance status of 0 or 1 and had received between 0 and 3 prior chemotherapy regimens. Blood samples were analyzed 3 weeks after the start of treatment (second dose) and 6 weeks after the start of treatment. A median of roughly 140,000 T cells and approximately 83,000 unique TCRs was obtained from blood samples, and a median clonality of around 0.072 was observed. The study was an exploratory multi-omic analysis of somatic, immune and clinical correlates of response to PD-L1 blockade with atezolizumab in urothelial cancer. Pretreatment tumor samples, along with matched peripheral blood serially collected before and after atezolizumab treatment, were subjected to TCR sequencing. Durable clinical benefit meant progression-free survival longer than 6 months, and TCR features were also tested against progression-free and overall survival. In the same patients who had TCR sequencing, pretreatment tumors also underwent whole exome sequencing and RNA sequencing. Nine patients achieved durable clinical benefit and around 19 did not. Approximately 30 patients had pretreatment blood TCR-seq, some 25 had at least one posttreatment blood collection, and some 25 had tumor TCR-seq. Findings and caveats that apply to the study as a whole: Improved progression-free and overall survival was associated with having pretreatment peripheral blood TCR clonality below the median. Because the sample size was small (n of about 30) and many exploratory analyses were performed, the results are intended to be hypothesis-generating. Among patients with durable benefit, tumor-associated TCR clones showed greater expansion in peripheral blood 3 weeks after treatment started (n ≈ 22, p = 0.022).

Synthetic TCR analog templates were spiked into each PCR to estimate absolute template abundance from read counts. Using the immunoSEQ assay, TCRbeta CDR3 regions were amplified from genomic DNA with bias-controlled V and J gene primers. Sequencing of rearranged TCRbeta segments was performed at approximately 20X coverage. As for how the authors treated the data: Clustering was used to correct sequencing errors, and CDR3s were annotated against IMGT to assign V, D and J genes. Only productive TCRbeta rearrangements were used in downstream analyses, excluding out-of-frame or stop-codon sequences. Clonality was calculated as one minus the Shannon entropy normalized by the log of the number of unique productive sequences. Clones differing between time points or between blood and tumor were identified by Fisher's exact test with Benjamini-Hochberg correction at adjusted p below 0.01. As stored in TCRdb, this immuneACCESS dataset retains in-frame rearrangements with V and J assigned. A fraction of the clones does not appear; measured against another copy, unresolved V genes explain less than half of the discrepancy, and the remainder lacks a known reason. D and trimming were read from the DNA, whereas the V and J calls and clone size are those reported in that table. This sample has 70,000 to 95,000 clones in its table, and roughly 84% of those were observed once. Together, the top ten hold more than 2% of the sample.

This clonotype was obtained from a man in his fifties or sixties with urothelial cancer. The chain is made from TRBV6-5 and TRBJ2-5; the D gene is possibly TRBD1, with 6 bases matching. Sequencing used PBMCs, obtained around atezolizumab (anti-PD-L1) treatment. The DNA sequence is TGTGCCAGCAGTTACAGGGGGTCAGGTGAGACCCAGTACTTC. It translates as CASSYRGSGETQYF.